This T cell receptor beta chain was profiled in a study of a mutant IDH1 vaccine in newly diagnosed glioma. Background on the study: Radiotherapy alone preceded vaccination by 4-6 weeks; alternatively, vaccination started with temozolomide cycles.

Notes on this clone: The antigen remains unidentified.

Time point described: week 23, last vaccination. Each dose of the vaccine consisted of 300 ug of mutant IDH1 20-mer peptide, with topical imiquimod. Assay used: immunoSEQ multiplex PCR; TCRdb lists only in-frame clones, some missing. Among about 20,000 clones listed, around 80% were seen once. This clonotype originated in a man in his thirties or forties with glioma. This sample comprised PBMCs, obtained from a glioma patient whose treatment included an IDH1 peptide vaccine.

The CDR3 spells CASSIDRPYRGEQYF. CDR3 DNA: TGTGCCAGTAGTATAGATCGGCCCTACCGGGGCGAGCAGTACTTC. The chain joins TRBV19 to TRBJ2-7; D perhaps matches TRBD2 (5 bases). The CDR3 contains 15 residues. CDR1 is LNHDA and CDR2 is SQIVND in the germline V gene (reference sequence). The V gene lost 0 bases and the J gene lost 6 bases, with 15 bases spanning the gap.